This entry lists 9 T cell receptor beta chains sequenced from one sample in a study of somatic mutations in cytotoxic T cells in rheumatoid arthritis. Using immunoSEQ multiplex PCR, the repertoire was profiled, and TCRdb retains in-frame clones only, with some absent. Among about 18,000 clones listed, less than 85% were seen once. Sample: CD8+ T cells sorted from blood. The receptors were gathered from an older woman in good health.

This clone appeared a few times. The chain joins TRBV6-1 to TRBJ1-3; D is unclear. V shed 6 bases and J shed 2 bases, with 14 bases lying between them. The CDR3 totals 15 residues. Germline V gene sequence: CDR1 MNHNS, CDR2 SASEGT. CDR3 loop: CASSTEMGTGNTIYF. In nucleotides, the CDR3 is TGTGCCAGCAGCACCGAGATGGGGACTGGAAACACCATATATTTT.

J is TRBJ2-7 and V is TRBV4-1, with 9 bases fitting TRBD2. With 6 bases clipped from V and 2 bases from J, the junction kept 11 bases outside the gene matches. This CDR3 has 16 residues. CDR1 and CDR2 from the germline V gene are MGHRA and YSYEKL. CDR3 nucleotides: TGCGCCAGCAGGGCAGGTAGCGGGGGAGGCCCCTACGAGCAGTACTTC. Residues: CASRAGSGGGPYEQYF.

The chain has TRBV25-1 and TRBJ1-2; possible D gene TRBD1, 5 bases. Germline V gene sequence: CDR1 MGHDK, CDR2 SYGVNS. There are 14 residues in the CDR3. V was pared by 0 bases and J by 3 bases, with 8 bases between. In DNA form, the CDR3 reads TGTGCCAGCAGTGAATACGGGGGTGACTATGGCTACACCTTC. Protein: CASSEYGGDYGYTF.

The gene calls are TRBV2 and TRBJ1-1; D ambiguous. Germline V gene data show CDR1 as SNHLY and CDR2 as FYNNEI. V lost 3 bases, J lost 4 bases, and 6 bases lay in between. The CDR3 has 12 residues. CDR3 sequence reads: CASSEWATEAFF. The DNA for the CDR3 is TGTGCCAGCAGTGAGTGGGCCACTGAAGCTTTCTTT.

This clone was seen a few times. The rearrangement links TRBV6-6 to TRBJ1-1; no clear D gene. CDR3 length: 13 residues. V lost 6 bases and J 0 bases, leaving 8 bases between the germline ends. Germline CDR1 MNHNY, CDR2 SVGAGI (reference sequence). This chain's CDR3 is CASRSRLNTEAFF. The CDR3 DNA reads as TGTGCCAGCAGGTCTCGTCTGAACACTGAAGCTTTCTTT.

This clone was counted once. The chain carries TRBV2 and TRBJ2-7; 9 positions agree with TRBD1. Per germline, CDR1 SNHLY and CDR2 FYNNEI. The CDR3 totals 12 residues. Trimming took 11 bases from V and 2 from J; bases not matched to a gene: 4. CDR3 in amino acids: CAGRQGAYEQYF. Here the CDR3 DNA reads TGTGCCGGGAGACAGGGGGCCTACGAGCAGTACTTC. Filled out from reference TRBV2 and TRBJ2-7, the complete variable domain reads EPEVTQTPSHQVTQMGQEVILRCVPISNHLYFYWYRQILGQKVEFLVSFYNNEISEKSEIFDDQFSVERPDGSNFTLKIRSTKLEDSAMYFCAGRQGAYEQYFGPGTRLTVT.

Written as DNA, the CDR3 is TGTGCCAGTAGTACGGACGAAAAAGAGACCCAGTACTTC. Translated, it gives CASSTDEKETQYF. The rearrangement links TRBV19 to TRBJ2-5, with D hard to call. Germline lookup yields CDR1 LNHDA and CDR2 SQIVND (reference sequence). The CDR3 is 13 residues long. V was shortened by 4 bases and J by 3 bases, with 9 bases between the two germline ends.

CDR3 sequence reads: CASSLLGRANTEAFF. CDR3 coding DNA: TGCGCCAGCAGCTTGTTGGGCAGGGCGAACACTGAAGCTTTCTTT. V gene TRBV5-1 combines with J gene TRBJ1-1; possibly TRBD1 for D (5 bases). From germline, CDR1 is SGHRS and CDR2 YFSETQ. This CDR3 contains 15 residues. V dropped 1 base and J dropped 1 base, with 11 bases sitting between them.

V usage is TRBV29-1 and J usage is TRBJ2-7; 7 bases match TRBD1. The ends lost 6 bases at V and 0 bases at J; junction bases unmatched: 8. Looked up from germline, CDR1 is SQVTM and CDR2 is ANQGSEA. The CDR3 is 14 amino acids. The DNA for the CDR3 is TGCAGCGTCCCGACGACAGGGAACTCCTACGAGCAGTACTTC. Residues: CSVPTTGNSYEQYF.